This T cell receptor (beta chain) was obtained from a study of cytotoxic CD8 clonotypes in ibrutinib-treated CLL (dated by TCRdb to the early 2020s). General notes on the study: The cohort included about 15 treatment-naive and eleven to twelve relapsed/refractory patients; 17 to 18 were IGHV unmutated. Responses were partial in around 25 patients and complete in 2; after median 68 months follow-up, about 14 stayed in remission and some twelve progressed. Response samples were obtained after a median of around eleven months of treatment, with a range of roughly 6 to 40 months. An average of approximately 260,000 productive templates and 94,082 productive rearrangements was obtained per sample. Longitudinal samples were obtainable from about 30% of the 86 participants in the trial. Cryopreserved peripheral blood mononuclear cells were obtained before treatment, at response, and at either sustained remission or disease progression. The paper's findings and limits, for the study overall: Sampling times were not matched between patients in sustained remission and patients whose disease was progressing, and lymph node repertoires were not examined. At baseline, clonality was higher than in age-matched healthy donors and showed a strong correlation with circulating CD8+ T-cell counts. At ibrutinib response clonality went up, during sustained remission it held steady, and at progression it dropped back toward baseline. Public clonotypes were found to be uncommon and were observed to contract or remain stable during treatment; the increase in clonality was shown to reflect expansion of private clonotypes at ibrutinib response.

For TCR beta library preparation, around 2 micrograms of genomic DNA were isolated from cryopreserved PBMCs. High-throughput TCR beta sequencing was performed on longitudinal blood samples from CLL patients receiving ibrutinib monotherapy. The patients took part in an open-label, single-center phase 2 trial of ibrutinib monotherapy. Regarding this clone: Which antigen it targets is not known. The input lacks base qualities; no much larger clone sits a single base away.

V is trimmed back by 4 bases and J by 2 bases, and the junction contains 6 bases that no gene match accounts for. CDR1 SGHNT and CDR2 YYREEE were looked up in the germline V gene (reference sequence). The CDR3 measures 15 amino acids from cysteine to phenylalanine. Only the CDR3 DNA is retained, 45 bases long and in frame from the first base. On a MiSeq, deep resolution sequencing aimed for a depth between 1 in 1 million and 1 in 200,000 T cells, with each clonotype covered 10x on average. The immunoSEQ hsTCRB Kit was used to generate TCR beta libraries. The authors' analysis ran thus. Data were analyzed with ImmunoSEQ Data Assistant and ImmunoSEQ Analyzer, with V, D and J genes assigned per IMGT definitions. Clonality, with values ranging from 0 to 1, was calculated as one minus the normalized Shannon entropy of productive rearrangement frequencies. Only overrepresented clonotypes making up at least 0.05% of the repertoire of each patient were included in the public clonotype analysis. Some 13 age-matched healthy donor repertoires from immuneACCESS served as clonality controls. TCRdb stores this immuneACCESS table with in-frame sequences only. Part of the clones is absent; in the studies checked, under half of the shortfall reflects unresolved V genes, and no reason is known for the rest. V, J and clone size were drawn from that table, and D and trimming were deduced from the DNA. Across this sample there are more than 15,000 clones, with about two thirds seen only once. The biggest ten clones account for 15% to 20% of the sample.

Here the sequenced sample was PBMCs, taken before ibrutinib treatment. This clonotype was sampled from a human donor with chronic lymphocytic leukemia. The chain couples TRBV5-4 to TRBJ1-3, with TRBD1 matching 7 junction bases. The DNA sequence is as follows: TGTGCCAGCAGCCCAACAGGGGAGGCTGGAAACACCATATATTTT. It specifies CASSPTGEAGNTIYF.